The next 19 T cell receptor beta chains were all read from a single sample in a study of T cell changes during pregnancy in multiple sclerosis. The table came from immunoSEQ multiplex PCR; TCRdb's copy has only in-frame clones and leaves some out. In the table there are under 55,000 clones, around 90% of which are singletons. The sample consisted of CD8+ T cells from peripheral blood mononuclear cells, taken after pregnancy. The receptor set was obtained from a female donor with multiple sclerosis, enrolled in a pregnancy study.

Points on this clone: Relative to the germline gene, one junction end is altered; a read error may explain this. The chain recombines TRBV18 with TRBJ2-5; 12 bases map to TRBD1. This CDR3 spans 15 amino acids. Germline V gene sequence: CDR1 KGHSH, CDR2 LQKENI. The CDR3 loop reads CASSLGQGAKETQYF. CDR3 nucleotides: TGTGCCAGCTCGCTGGGACAGGGGGCTAAAGAAACCCAGTACTTC. Combining the CDR3 with reference TRBV18 and TRBJ2-5 gives the whole variable domain NAGVMQNPRHLVRRRGQEARLRCSPMKGHSHVYWYRQLPEEGLKFMVYLQKENIIDESGMPKERFSAEFPKEGPSILRIQQVVRGDSAAYFCASSLGQGAKETQYFGPGTRLLVL.

CDR3 nucleotides: TGTGCCAGCAGTTACTCGCTTGGGACAGGGGATGAAAAACTGTTTTTT. Translation: CASSYSLGTGDEKLFF. The chain couples TRBV6-6 to TRBJ1-4; 10 bases match TRBD1. Germline CDR1 and CDR2: MNHNY and SVGAGI (reference sequence). The CDR3 covers 16 residues. Trimming at V came to 0 bases and at J to 6 bases, leaving 4 bases not matched to a gene.

The chain links TRBV2 to TRBJ2-1, with D perhaps TRBD2 (5 bases). From germline, CDR1 is SNHLY and CDR2 FYNNEI. Deletions cut 2 bases from V and 8 bases from J, with 16 bases between. There are 15 residues in the CDR3. The CDR3 nucleotides read TGTGCCAGCAGTGAATCCAGCGGACTCCTTCATGAGCAGTTCTTC. Translation: CASSESSGLLHEQFF.

The genes are TRBV13 and TRBJ2-7; TRBD1 matches at 10 bases. CDR1 PRHDT and CDR2 FYEKMQ come from the germline V gene (reference sequence). The CDR3 loop spans 14 amino acids. V was clipped by 5 bases and J by 2 bases; unmatched bases: 3. CDR3 in amino acids: CASSPGTGAYEQYF. CDR3 DNA sequence: TGTGCCAGCAGCCCAGGGACAGGGGCCTACGAGCAGTACTTC.

V gene TRBV6-5 combines with J gene TRBJ1-1; the D is unclear. Per germline, CDR1 MNHEY and CDR2 SVGAGI. V was cut by 7 bases and J by 5 bases, with 8 bases left in between. The CDR3 sequence is 11 residues long. Here the CDR3 DNA reads TGTGCCAGCACATCGGGTACTGAAGCTTTCTTT. Translated, it gives CASTSGTEAFF.

The V and J genes are TRBV5-1 and TRBJ2-5; D ambiguous. Germline V gene data show CDR1 as SGHRS and CDR2 as YFSETQ. CDR3 length: 16 residues. Trimming took off 2 bases at V and 0 bases at J, with 14 bases between the two ends. CDR3 amino acids: CASSFSRSTHQETQYF. The CDR3, as DNA: TGCGCCAGCAGCTTTTCAAGATCGACACACCAAGAGACCCAGTACTTC.

J is TRBJ1-4 and V is TRBV27, with 7 bases aligning to TRBD1. V was clipped by 3 bases and J by 0 bases; unmatched bases: 4. The CDR3 consists of 16 residues. Per the germline V gene, CDR1 is MNHEY and CDR2 is SMNVEV (reference sequence). Written as DNA, the CDR3 is TGTGCCAGCAGTTTTACAGGGGTGGCAACTAATGAAAAACTGTTTTTT. This gives the protein CASSFTGVATNEKLFF.

The rearrangement links TRBV4-1 to TRBJ2-2; TRBD1 agrees at 8 bases. V was clipped by 5 bases and J by 1 base; unmatched bases: 3. CDR1 and CDR2 from the germline V gene are MGHRA and YSYEKL. This CDR3 contains 15 residues. The CDR3 bases are TGCGCCAGCAGCGGCGGGACAGGGAACACCGGGGAGCTGTTTTTT. This encodes CASSGGTGNTGELFF.

The chain has TRBV7-9 and TRBJ1-2; a possible D gene is TRBD1 (6 bases). This CDR3 comprises 16 residues. V lost 5 bases, J lost 2 bases, and 18 bases lay in between. From germline, CDR1 is SEHNR and CDR2 FQNEAQ (reference sequence). CDR3: CASSPVGGGGNYGYTF. As DNA, the CDR3 is TGTGCCAGCAGCCCGGTTGGGGGGGGCGGCAACTATGGCTACACCTTC.

The gene calls are TRBV27 and TRBJ1-2; 9 bases align to TRBD1. This CDR3 has 15 amino acids. J lost 5 bases, V lost 6 bases, and 10 bases had no gene match. Germline V CDR1 and CDR2: MNHEY, SMNVEV (reference sequence). The DNA for the CDR3 is TGTGCCAGCAGCCCAACGGGGACAGGGCGGTATGGCTACACCTTC. Amino acids: CASSPTGTGRYGYTF.

J is TRBJ1-2 and V is TRBV30; 8 positions match TRBD1. This CDR3 comprises 14 residues. V lost 5 bases and J lost 1; bases outside the gene matches: 6. Looked up from germline, CDR1 is GTSNPN and CDR2 is SVGIG (reference sequence). As DNA, the CDR3 is TGTGCCTGGTCGGACAGGGCAGATAACTATGGCTACACCTTC. Encoded protein: CAWSDRADNYGYTF.

On this clone itself: A junction end diverges from the germline sequence, so it may reflect a read error. This chain uses TRBV7-6 with TRBJ2-5, with 14 positions matching TRBD2. CDR1 and CDR2 from the germline V gene are SGHVS and FNYEAQ. CDR3 length: 18 amino acids. CDR3 sequence reads: CASSLMSGLAGGQGTQYF. For the CDR3, the DNA is TGTGCCAGCAGCTTAATGTCCGGACTAGCGGGGGGACAAGGGACCCAGTACTTC.

This clone was counted a single time. The rearrangement joins TRBV9 to TRBJ2-6; TRBD2 agrees at 7 bases. In germline, CDR1 is SGDLS, CDR2 YYNGEE. Unmatched junction bases numbered 6, after V lost 4 bases and J lost 2 bases. The CDR3 is 16 residues long. CDR3 loop: CASSSRGVPGANVLTF. The CDR3 DNA sequence: TGTGCCAGCAGCTCACGGGGGGTACCTGGGGCCAACGTCCTGACTTTC.

The chain has TRBV14 and TRBJ2-1; 7 nucleotides align to TRBD2. The ends lost 1 base at V and 8 bases at J; junction bases unmatched: 8. Per the germline V gene, CDR1 is SGHDN and CDR2 is FVKESK. The CDR3 has 15 residues. CDR3: CASSQGGSRGYEQFF. The CDR3 coding sequence is TGTGCCAGCAGCCAAGGGGGATCGCGGGGGTATGAGCAGTTCTTC. The variable domain in full, with the rest retrieved from reference TRBV14 and TRBJ2-1, is EAGVTQFPSHSVIEKGQTVTLRCDPISGHDNLYWYRRVMGKEIKFLLHFVKESKQDESGMPNNRFLAERTGGTYSTLKVQPAELEDSGVYFCASSQGGSRGYEQFFGPGTRLTVL.

This sequence joins TRBV5-6 and TRBJ1-2; 8 bases are a match to TRBD1. V was clipped by 0 bases and J by 8 bases; unmatched bases: 6. The CDR3 covers 14 residues. Germline lookup yields CDR1 SGHDT and CDR2 YYEEEE. Written as DNA, the CDR3 is TGTGCCAGCAGCTTGGGACAGGGGCTTAGGGGCTACACCTTC. Translating it yields CASSLGQGLRGYTF. The variable domain in full, completed from reference TRBV5-6 and TRBJ1-2, reads DAGVTQSPTHLIKTRGQQVTLRCSPKSGHDTVSWYQQALGQGPQFIFQYYEEEERQRGNFPDRFSGHQFPNYSSELNVNALLLGDSALYLCASSLGQGLRGYTFGSGTRLTVV.

The genes are TRBV27 and TRBJ2-1; no firm D call. Trimming shortened V by 2 bases and J by 0 bases, and 17 bases separated the two germline ends. The length of the CDR3 is 18 residues. Germline CDR1 and CDR2: MNHEY and SMNVEV (reference sequence). This CDR3 reads CASSLAGFPASSYNEQFF. CDR3 in DNA: TGTGCCAGCAGTTTAGCCGGTTTCCCCGCAAGCTCCTACAATGAGCAGTTCTTC.

The chain links TRBV29-1 to TRBJ1-2, with D possibly TRBD1 on 5 matching bases. CDR3 length: 13 residues. Per the germline V gene, CDR1 is SQVTM and CDR2 is ANQGSEA. V lost 4 bases and J lost 3, with 12 bases in between. The CDR3 is CSVGEGTYYGYTF. The CDR3 DNA reads as TGCAGCGTTGGGGAGGGGACCTACTATGGCTACACCTTC.

As DNA, the CDR3 is TGTGCCACCCGAAGAGATTCTAACTATGGCTACACCTTC. Encoded protein: CATRRDSNYGYTF. The chain employs TRBV7-3 and TRBJ1-2, with unresolved D. Between the trimmed V and J ends, which lost 10 bases and 0 bases, there was a span of 12 bases. Germline V gene lookup returns CDR1 SGHTA and CDR2 FQGTGA. The length of the CDR3 is 13 residues.

This chain connects TRBV4-1 to TRBJ2-7; 10 positions agree with TRBD2. Germline lookup yields CDR1 MGHRA and CDR2 YSYEKL. This CDR3 spans 15 amino acids. V lost 4 bases, J lost 2 bases, and 5 bases stayed unmatched. This chain's CDR3 is CASSPLLAGPYEQYF. DNA of the CDR3: TGCGCCAGCAGCCCATTACTAGCGGGGCCCTACGAGCAGTACTTC.